This TCR beta chain was sequenced in a study of radiation and T cells in renal cell carcinoma. Sequencing was performed with immunoSEQ multiplex PCR; in TCRdb, only in-frame clones are kept and a portion is missing. The table records under 200,000 clones, about 87% of them present only once. The time point here: blood 4 weeks post-SBRT, at nephrectomy. Treatment meaning: 15 Gy SBRT to primary tumor, nephrectomy 4 weeks later. Germline loops: CDR1 MNHEY, CDR2 SVGAGI. The CDR3 totals 15 residues. Trimming took 0 bases from V and 5 from J, leaving 13 bases between them. The rearrangement links TRBV6-5 to TRBJ1-1, with D uncertain. The TCR comes from a woman between 45 and 60 years old with renal cell carcinoma. Sample: blood, taken from a patient whose treatment included radiotherapy and nephrectomy. This CDR3 reads CASSYSPDGETEAFF. The CDR3 DNA sequence: TGTGCCAGCAGTTACTCTCCCGATGGGGAGACTGAAGCTTTCTTT.